The next 5 T cell receptor beta chains were all read from a single sample in a study of CD8+CD57+ T cells in acquired aplastic anemia (dated by TCRdb to between 2017 and 2018). TCRdb names Illumina HiSeq 2000 as the instrument used. TCR beta VDJ combination and CDR3 sequence profiling used genomic DNA as the template. In TCRdb, the public reads were trimmed at Q25 with fastp and aligned with MiXCR, with productive beta chains retained. Duplicate CDR3 protein sequences are folded into a single record with the most common DNA and genes. The sample yields 250,000 to 350,000 distinct CDR3 sequences; 55% to 60% were counted once. The biggest ten clones account for approximately 8% of the sample. The sequenced sample consisted of sorted CD4+, CD8+, or CD8+CD57+ T cells (not recorded which) from PBMCs. Receptors originate from a human donor with severe aplastic anemia or a healthy control (not recorded which).

The rearrangement links TRBV19 to TRBJ1-1, with a tentative D call TRBD1 (5 bases). Germline V CDR1 and CDR2: LNHDA, SQIVND (reference sequence). The germline V and J ends were trimmed by 3 bases and 2 bases, with 10 bases remaining between them. This CDR3 is built from 14 residues. DNA of the CDR3: TGTGCCAGTAGTATGGCAGGGTTTAACACTGAAGCTTTCTTT. Translation: CASSMAGFNTEAFF.

The V gene is TRBV20-1, the J gene TRBJ1-1; 9 bases fit TRBD1. The junction had 9 bases not matched to a gene; V was cut back by 6 bases and J by 1 base. The CDR3 is made up of 15 amino acids. Germline lookup yields CDR1 DFQATT and CDR2 SNEGSKA (reference sequence). The CDR3 sequence: CSANNPGQGNTEAFF. In nucleotides, the CDR3 is TGCAGTGCCAACAACCCGGGACAGGGGAACACTGAAGCTTTCTTT.

This clonotype appeared many times. V is TRBV7-8 and J is TRBJ2-7; 10 bases are shared with TRBD2. The CDR3 consists of 15 residues. Losses at the gene ends were 3 bases for V and 5 bases for J; bases not matched to a gene: 7. Germline V gives CDR1 SGHVS, CDR2 FQNEAQ. As DNA, the CDR3 is TGTGCCAGCAGCTTCCGGGGACTAGCGCTCAACGAGCAGTACTTC. The encoded protein is CASSFRGLALNEQYF.

This clonotype came up many times. J is TRBJ2-3 and V is TRBV9; 7 positions match TRBD2. Germline loops: CDR1 SGDLS, CDR2 YYNGEE. The CDR3 runs to 19 residues. V shed 4 bases and J 0 bases; nucleotides not matched to a gene: 17. The CDR3 DNA sequence: TGTGCCAGCAGCCCGAGGGGCCAGGGAGCGGGGACTAGCACAGATACGCAGTATTTT. Translated, it gives CASSPRGQGAGTSTDTQYF.

This clonotype occurred a few times. This chain joins TRBV5-1 and TRBJ2-2; the D call may be TRBD1 or TRBD2 (5 bases each). Germline CDR1 reads SGHRS; CDR2 reads YFSETQ. The CDR3 runs 14 residues. V lost 4 bases and J 4 bases, leaving 11 bases between the germline ends. The CDR3 reads CASSPPRGTGELFF. For the CDR3, the DNA is TGCGCCAGCAGCCCCCCGAGGGGCACCGGGGAGCTGTTTTTT. Based on the CDR3 plus reference TRBV5-1 and TRBJ2-2, the full variable domain is KAGVTQTPRYLIKTRGQQVTLSCSPISGHRSVSWYQQTPGQGLQFLFEYFSETQRNKGNFPGRFSGRQFSNSRSEMNVSTLELGDSALYLCASSPPRGTGELFFGEGSRLTVL.